Below are 5 T cell receptor beta chains sequenced from a single sample in a study of T cells in Graves' hyperthyroidism and ophthalmopathy. RNA transcripts yielded amplified TCR beta CDR3 regions. Researchers ran a first-round RT-PCR on the TCR CDR3 using the HTBI primer set. From the multiplex PCR reads, TCRdb called clonotypes with MiXCR, one entry per CDR3 protein. The sample has fewer than 900,000 distinct CDR3 sequences; about a sixth are singletons. The sequencing input was blood. The origin of the receptors is a man between 18 and 35 years old with Graves' hyperthyroidism.

This clonotype has at least ten counts. The chain combines TRBV11-3 with TRBJ1-1; D remains ambiguous. This CDR3 is 13 amino acids long. V dropped 5 bases and J dropped 4 bases, with 11 bases sitting between them. Germline V gene lookup returns CDR1 SGHNT and CDR2 YENEEA. The CDR3 protein is CASSPGPGTEAFF. The CDR3 nucleotides are TGTGCCAGCAGCCCAGGACCGGGCACTGAAGCTTTCTTT.

The table lists this clonotype with a few counts. The rearrangement uses TRBV10-3 and TRBJ2-7, with a weak D call TRBD1 (6 bases). Germline CDR1 reads ENHRY; CDR2 reads SYGVKD. The CDR3 sequence is 14 residues long. The V end lost 2 bases, the J end lost 2 bases, and 10 bases lay between the germline ends. DNA for the CDR3: TGTGCCATCAGTGAGGAGGACAGAGCCTACGAGCAGTACTTC. As protein: CAISEEDRAYEQYF.

The J gene is TRBJ2-1, the V gene TRBV6-9; TRBD2 might be the D (6 bases). Germline lookup yields CDR1 MNHGY and CDR2 SVAAGI. The CDR3 extends over 16 amino acids. V lost 3 bases, J lost 8 bases, and 20 bases lay in between. The CDR3 sequence is CASSYVLAGMFHEQFF. The CDR3 DNA sequence: TGTGCCAGCAGTTACGTACTCGCGGGAATGTTCCATGAGCAGTTCTTC.

This chain connects TRBV30 to TRBJ1-1; D not certain. The CDR3 covers 15 residues. CDR1 is GTSNPN, CDR2 SVGIG, per germline (reference sequence). Trimming shortened V by 1 base and J by 0 bases, and 12 bases separated the two germline ends. This CDR3 is CAWSGGTALNTEAFF. The CDR3 DNA follows: TGTGCCTGGAGTGGTGGTACGGCTCTGAACACTGAAGCTTTCTTT. The full variable domain, rest sourced from reference TRBV30 and TRBJ1-1, is SQTIHQWPATLVQPVGSPLSLECTVEGTSNPNLYWYRQAAGRGLQLLFYSVGIGQISSEVPQNLSASRPQDRQFILSSKKLLLSDSGFYLCAWSGGTALNTEAFFGQGTRLTVV.

This clonotype has at least ten counts. This chain links TRBV10-3 with TRBJ2-3, with 7 nucleotides matching TRBD2. The CDR3 totals 15 residues. The V and J ends lost 7 bases and 4 bases, in that order; junction bases with no gene match: 11. Germline assignment: CDR1 ENHRY and CDR2 SYGVKD. CDR3 region: CAITQFGDYSDTQYF. The CDR3 coding sequence is TGTGCCATCACTCAATTTGGGGACTACTCAGATACGCAGTATTTT.